Listed below are T cell receptor beta chains from one sample, sequenced in a study of shared clonotypes between healthy human individuals. Using immunoSEQ multiplex PCR, the repertoire was profiled, and TCRdb retains in-frame clones only, with some absent. The sample contains 2.3 million or so clones, 93% of which appear only once. Sequenced sample: naive CD4+ T cells from PBMCs. These receptors originate from a man in his late teens or twenties in good health. Some clones in this sample may be carry-over from other donors' samples. Each CDR3 is given with its conserved first and last residue. Fields, in order: clone size, J gene, V gene, D gene, CDR3 DNA, CDR3 protein. The D gene is left open where the match is weak. Only some rows state a clone size, as once, few, many or a class for expanded clones.

>NA|TRBJ2-7|TRBV6-5|NA
TGTGCCAGCAGCCCGTACCTCTCCTACGAGCAGTACTTC
CASSPYLSYEQYF
>NA|TRBJ2-1|TRBV28|TRBD1
TGTGCCAGCAGTTTAGGGGAACAGGGGGCTTTTGAGCAGTTCTTC
CASSLGEQGAFEQFF
>NA|TRBJ2-7|TRBV28|NA
TGTGCCAGCACCGCTGGCTGGGAGCCCTACGAGCAGTACTTC
CASTAGWEPYEQYF
>NA|TRBJ2-1|TRBV15|NA
TGTGCCTCGGGCAGGCGCATTTACAATGAGCAGTTCTTC
CASGRRIYNEQFF
>NA|TRBJ1-1|TRBV7-9|NA
TGTGCCAGCAGCTTAACGTATGGAACTGAAGCTTTCTTT
CASSLTYGTEAFF
>NA|TRBJ1-2|TRBV5-1|TRBD1
TGCGCCAGCAGCCGGGACAGGGGTGACTATGGCTACACCTTC
CASSRDRGDYGYTF
>NA|TRBJ2-3|TRBV27|TRBD2
TGTGCCAGCAGTTTTAAGTCGTCGGGAGGGACAGATACGCAGTATTTT
CASSFKSSGGTDTQYF
>few|TRBJ1-3|TRBV7-3|NA
TGTGCCAGCAGCTTAGGGGACTCTGGAAACACCATATATTTT
CASSLGDSGNTIYF
>NA|TRBJ2-7|TRBV5-1|NA
TGCGCCAGCAGCTCTAACCCACAGGTAAACGAGCAGTACTTC
CASSSNPQVNEQYF
>NA|TRBJ2-1|TRBV14|NA
TGTGCCAGCAGCCAAGATGGGGAGCAGTTCTTC
CASSQDGEQFF
>NA|TRBJ1-1|TRBV7-2|NA
TGTGCCAGCAGCCGGGACTTGAACACTGAAGCTTTCTTT
CASSRDLNTEAFF
>NA|TRBJ2-7|TRBV4-2|NA
TGTGCCAGCAGCCACCCCGGGAGATCCATCGAGCAGTACTTC
CASSHPGRSIEQYF
>NA|TRBJ1-3|TRBV21-1|NA
TGTGCCAGCAGCAAACGGATCGCGGCCGGTGTTGGAAACACCATATATTTT
CASSKRIAAGVGNTIYF
>NA|TRBJ2-7|TRBV11-2|NA
TGTGCCAGCAGCTTTTTATTAGTCCCAGGGGCGAGAAACGAGCAGTACTTC
CASSFLLVPGARNEQYF
>NA|TRBJ1-4|TRBV2|NA
TGTGCCAGCAGTGGAGGGACTACAGGAAATGAAAAACTGTTTTTT
CASSGGTTGNEKLFF
>NA|TRBJ2-2|TRBV11-3|NA
TGTGCCAGCAGCTTTCTGGAAGCCGGGGAGCTGTTTTTT
CASSFLEAGELFF
>NA|TRBJ1-3|TRBV11-2|NA
TGTGCCAGCAGCTCAATCAAGGGGCAAGGAAACACCATATATTTT
CASSSIKGQGNTIYF
>NA|TRBJ2-7|TRBV6-4|TRBD1
TGTGCCAGCAGCCGGGACAGTAGCTCCTACGAGCAGTACTTC
CASSRDSSSYEQYF
>NA|TRBJ2-1|TRBV18|TRBD2
TGTGCCAGCTCTCGACAAGGACTAGCGGGTTACAATGAGCAGTTCTTC
CASSRQGLAGYNEQFF